The sequence of this TCR beta chain was determined in a study of blood T cell dynamics during melanoma immunotherapy. Sequencing used immunoSEQ multiplex PCR; TCRdb keeps in-frame clones, though not all of them. The sample holds around 1,500 clones, less than 90% seen once. Regarding time point: pre-treatment baseline. Response was assessed by RECIST 1.1 at 12 weeks, except a couple of rapid progressors. The germline V gene encodes CDR1 SGHRS and CDR2 YFSETQ. CDR3 length: 15 amino acids. With 0 bases removed from V and 6 bases from J, the gap between germline ends came to 15 bases. The source is a human donor with melanoma. The specimen was blood, collected from a patient treated with checkpoint blockade. V gene TRBV5-1 combines with J gene TRBJ1-2; D gene uncertain. The DNA for the CDR3 is TGCGCCAGCAGCTTGGCCGGGTCGACTGGGAATGGCTACACCTTC. Protein sequence: CASSLAGSTGNGYTF.